This entry lists 6 T cell receptor beta chains sequenced from one sample in a study of cytomegalovirus exposure and HLA in healthy donors. PCR amplification relied on 60 Vbeta primers (plus 13 Jbeta primers). The table came from immunoSEQ multiplex PCR; TCRdb's copy has only in-frame clones and leaves some out. The sample data list approximately 96,000 clones. Sequences were obtained from PBMCs. The receptors were gathered from a girl aged 5-17 years in good health and CMV-seropositive.

Here the CDR3 reads CASSQVPGQGVHEQYF. In DNA, the CDR3 is TGCGCCAGCAGCCAAGTACCGGGACAGGGGGTCCACGAGCAGTACTTC. The chain uses TRBV4-3 and TRBJ2-7; 11 bases are shared with TRBD1. Trimming cost V 1 base and J 5 bases; bases outside gene matches: 7. CDR3 length equals 16 residues. Looked up from germline, CDR1 is LGHNA and CDR2 is YSLEER.

J is TRBJ2-7 and V is TRBV11-3; 7 bases line up with TRBD1. The germline V gene encodes CDR1 SGHNT and CDR2 YENEEA. The V segment lost 3 bases and the J segment 3 bases; nucleotides outside the gene matches: 5. This CDR3 contains 14 residues. The CDR3 DNA sequence: TGTGCCAGCAGCTTCCGGGACAGCCTCTACGAGCAGTACGTC. This sequence encodes CASSFRDSLYEQYV.

V usage is TRBV6-1 and J usage is TRBJ1-6; no clear D gene. The CDR3 is 16 residues long. The germline V gene has CDR1 MNHNS and CDR2 SASEGT. Trimming shortened V by 1 base and J by 3 bases, and 10 bases separated the two germline ends. The CDR3 DNA sequence: TGTGCCAGCAGTGAAGGGGAGGGCAGCTATAATTCACCCCTCCACTTT. Protein: CASSEGEGSYNSPLHF.

The chain combines TRBV4-1 with TRBJ1-2; D is perhaps TRBD1 (5 bases). Trimming cost V 1 base and J 5 bases, with 14 bases left between them. CDR1 is MGHRA, CDR2 YSYEKL, per germline. The length of the CDR3 is 15 residues. In DNA, the CDR3 is TGCGCCAGCAGCCAAGGGGCGGGGCTGGGGTATGGCTACACCTTC. Translating it yields CASSQGAGLGYGYTF.

The gene calls are TRBV2 and TRBJ2-3, with D tentatively TRBD1 (6 bases). The CDR3 extends over 15 amino acids. CDR1 SNHLY and CDR2 FYNNEI come from the germline V gene. Trimming removed 4 bases at V and 3 bases at J, with 14 bases between. The DNA for the CDR3 is TGTGCCAGCAGTGGAAGAGGGGGAAGTACAGATACGCAGTATTTT. Its translation is CASSGRGGSTDTQYF.

V gene TRBV4-3 combines with J gene TRBJ2-1; perhaps TRBD1 as D (6 bases). Deletions cut 2 bases from V and 2 bases from J, with 16 bases between. Germline V gives CDR1 LGHNA, CDR2 YSLEER. The CDR3 runs 17 residues. As DNA, the CDR3 is TGCGCCAGCAGCCAAAAATCCCACAGGGTCCCCTACAATGAGCAGTTCTTC. Encoded protein: CASSQKSHRVPYNEQFF.